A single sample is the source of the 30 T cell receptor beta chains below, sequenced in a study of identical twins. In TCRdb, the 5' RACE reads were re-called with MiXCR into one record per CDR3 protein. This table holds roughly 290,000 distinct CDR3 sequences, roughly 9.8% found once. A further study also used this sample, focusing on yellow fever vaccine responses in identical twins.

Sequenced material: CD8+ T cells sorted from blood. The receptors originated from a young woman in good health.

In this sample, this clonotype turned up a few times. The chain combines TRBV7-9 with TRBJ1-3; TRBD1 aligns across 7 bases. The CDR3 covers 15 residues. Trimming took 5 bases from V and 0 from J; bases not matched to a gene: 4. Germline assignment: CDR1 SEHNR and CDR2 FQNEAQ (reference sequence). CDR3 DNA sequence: TGTGCCAGCAGCCCCGGACAGGTCTCTGGAAACACCATATATTTT. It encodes CASSPGQVSGNTIYF.

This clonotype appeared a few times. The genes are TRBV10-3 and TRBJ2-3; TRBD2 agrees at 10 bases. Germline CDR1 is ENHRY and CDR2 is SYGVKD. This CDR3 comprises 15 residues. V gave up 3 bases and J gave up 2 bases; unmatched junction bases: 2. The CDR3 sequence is CAISDTSGDTDTQYF. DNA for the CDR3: TGTGCCATCAGTGATACTAGCGGGGACACAGATACGCAGTATTTT.

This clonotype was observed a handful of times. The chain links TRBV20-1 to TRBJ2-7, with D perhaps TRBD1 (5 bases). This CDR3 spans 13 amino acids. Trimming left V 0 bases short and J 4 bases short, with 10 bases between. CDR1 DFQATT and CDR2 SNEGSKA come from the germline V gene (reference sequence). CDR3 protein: CSARDRAVYEQYF. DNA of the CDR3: TGCAGTGCTAGAGACAGGGCGGTTTACGAGCAGTACTTC.

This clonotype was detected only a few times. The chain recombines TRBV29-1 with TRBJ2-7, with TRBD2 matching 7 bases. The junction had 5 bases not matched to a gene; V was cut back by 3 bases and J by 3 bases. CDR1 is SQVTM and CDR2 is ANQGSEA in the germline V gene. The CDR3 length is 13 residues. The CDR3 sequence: CSVEGGVHYEQYF. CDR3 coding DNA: TGCAGCGTTGAGGGAGGGGTTCACTACGAGCAGTACTTC.

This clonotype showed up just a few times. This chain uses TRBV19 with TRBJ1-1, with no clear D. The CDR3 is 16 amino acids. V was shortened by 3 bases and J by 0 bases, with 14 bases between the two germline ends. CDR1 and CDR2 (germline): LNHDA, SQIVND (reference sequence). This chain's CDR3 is CASSIAAFTMNTEAFF. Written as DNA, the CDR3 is TGTGCCAGTAGTATTGCGGCGTTTACCATGAACACTGAAGCTTTCTTT.

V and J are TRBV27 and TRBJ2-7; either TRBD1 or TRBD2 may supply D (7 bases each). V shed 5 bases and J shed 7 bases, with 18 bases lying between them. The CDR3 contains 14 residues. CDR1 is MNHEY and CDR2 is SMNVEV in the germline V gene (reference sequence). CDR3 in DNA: TGTGCCAGCAGTCTATTGACAGGGAGGGGTGAGCAGTACTTC. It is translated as CASSLLTGRGEQYF.

The CDR3 coding sequence is TGTGCCAGCAGCTTAGATTCCAGGGAAACCTACACAGATACGCAGTATTTT. It yields the protein CASSLDSRETYTDTQYF. This sequence joins TRBV11-2 and TRBJ2-3; a weak D match, TRBD1 (5 bases). Trimming removed 0 bases from V and 2 bases from J, with 15 bases in between. Germline CDR1 reads SGHAT; CDR2 reads FQNNGV. The CDR3 is made up of 17 amino acids.

In DNA, the CDR3 is TGTGCCACCAGTGGAGGGACTCAGAGGGGTAATGAGCAGTTCTTC. This encodes CATSGGTQRGNEQFF. The chain carries TRBV24-1 and TRBJ2-1, with a tentative D call TRBD2 (6 bases). The CDR3 runs 15 residues. Per germline, CDR1 KGHDR and CDR2 SFDVKD. Trimming took 5 bases from V and 7 from J, leaving 17 bases between them.

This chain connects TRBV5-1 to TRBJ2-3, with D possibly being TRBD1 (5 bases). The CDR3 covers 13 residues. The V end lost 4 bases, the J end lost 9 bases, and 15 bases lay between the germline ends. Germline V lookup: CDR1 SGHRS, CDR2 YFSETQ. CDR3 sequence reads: CASSPLQVWTQYF. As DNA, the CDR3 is TGCGCCAGCAGCCCGTTACAGGTTTGGACGCAGTATTTT.

CDR3 sequence: CASSPDRDRAWEQYF. The CDR3 bases are TGTGCCAGCAGTCCCGACAGGGATCGTGCGTGGGAGCAGTACTTC. V usage is TRBV6-1 and J usage is TRBJ2-7; TRBD1 matches at 7 bases. Germline V gives CDR1 MNHNS, CDR2 SASEGT. V trimming: 5 bases; J trimming: 7 bases; junction bases outside the gene matches: 14. This CDR3 comprises 15 residues.

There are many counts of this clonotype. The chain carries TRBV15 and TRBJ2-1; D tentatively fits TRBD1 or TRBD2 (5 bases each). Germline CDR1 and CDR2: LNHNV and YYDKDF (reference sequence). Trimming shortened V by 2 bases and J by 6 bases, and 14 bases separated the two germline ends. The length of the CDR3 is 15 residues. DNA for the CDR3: TGTGCCACCAGCAGAAATAGGGACGCACCCAATGAGCAGTTCTTC. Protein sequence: CATSRNRDAPNEQFF.

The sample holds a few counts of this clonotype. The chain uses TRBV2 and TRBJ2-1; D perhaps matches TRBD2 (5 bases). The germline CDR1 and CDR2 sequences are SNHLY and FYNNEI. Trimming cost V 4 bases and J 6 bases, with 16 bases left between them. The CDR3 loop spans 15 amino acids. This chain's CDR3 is CASSGSRAVGNEQFF. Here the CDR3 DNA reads TGTGCCAGCAGTGGATCGCGGGCAGTGGGCAATGAGCAGTTCTTC.

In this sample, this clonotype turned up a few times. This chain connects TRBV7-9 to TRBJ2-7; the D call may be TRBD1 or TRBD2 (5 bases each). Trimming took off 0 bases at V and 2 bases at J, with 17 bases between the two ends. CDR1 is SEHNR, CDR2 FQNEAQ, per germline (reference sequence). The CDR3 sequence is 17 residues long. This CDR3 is CASSLADEVWDPYEQYF. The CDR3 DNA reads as TGTGCCAGCAGCTTAGCGGACGAGGTTTGGGACCCCTACGAGCAGTACTTC.

The CDR3 nucleotides read TGTGCCAGCAGCCTCGTCTACCGACAAGAGACCCAGTACTTC. The encoded protein is CASSLVYRQETQYF. J is TRBJ2-5 and V is TRBV3-1; D call uncertain. Deletions cut 4 bases from V and 2 bases from J, with 11 bases between. Germline CDR1 is LGHDT and CDR2 is YNNKEL (reference sequence). This CDR3 is 14 amino acids long.

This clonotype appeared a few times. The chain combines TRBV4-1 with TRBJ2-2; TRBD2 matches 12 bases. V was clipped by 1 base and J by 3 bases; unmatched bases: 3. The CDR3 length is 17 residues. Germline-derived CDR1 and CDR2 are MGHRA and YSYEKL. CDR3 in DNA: TGCGCCAGCAGCCAAGCTAGCGGGAGGGCCGACACCGGGGAGCTGTTTTTT. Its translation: CASSQASGRADTGELFF.

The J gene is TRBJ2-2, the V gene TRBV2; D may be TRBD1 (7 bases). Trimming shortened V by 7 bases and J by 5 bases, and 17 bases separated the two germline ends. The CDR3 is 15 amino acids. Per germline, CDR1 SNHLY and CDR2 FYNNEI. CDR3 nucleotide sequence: TGTGCCAGCACCGGAGGGGGCCGTGTTACCGGGGAGCTGTTTTTT. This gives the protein CASTGGGRVTGELFF.

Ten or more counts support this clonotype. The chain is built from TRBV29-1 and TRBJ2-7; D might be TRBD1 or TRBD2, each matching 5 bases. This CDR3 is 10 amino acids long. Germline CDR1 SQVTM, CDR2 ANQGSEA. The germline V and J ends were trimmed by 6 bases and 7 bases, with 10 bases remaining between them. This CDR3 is CSVRGDEQYF. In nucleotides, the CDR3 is TGCAGCGTAAGAGGGGATGAGCAGTACTTC.

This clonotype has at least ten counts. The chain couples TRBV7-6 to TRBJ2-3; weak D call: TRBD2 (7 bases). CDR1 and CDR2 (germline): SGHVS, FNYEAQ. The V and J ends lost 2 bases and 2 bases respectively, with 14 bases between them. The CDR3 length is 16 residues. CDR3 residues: CASSLSGGGFTDTQYF. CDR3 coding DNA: TGTGCCAGCAGCTTATCGGGGGGCGGATTCACAGATACGCAGTATTTT. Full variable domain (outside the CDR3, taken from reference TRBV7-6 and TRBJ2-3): GAGVSQSPRYKVTKRGQDVALRCDPISGHVSLYWYRQALGQGPEFLTYFNYEAQQDKSGLPNDRFSAERPEGSISTLTIQRTEQRDSAMYRCASSLSGGGFTDTQYFGPGTRLTVL.

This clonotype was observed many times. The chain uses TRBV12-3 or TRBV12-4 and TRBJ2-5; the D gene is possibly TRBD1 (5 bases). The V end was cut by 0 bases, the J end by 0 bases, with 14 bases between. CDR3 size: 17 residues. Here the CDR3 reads CASSLAQGLDHQETQYF. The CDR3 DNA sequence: TGTGCCAGCAGTTTAGCCCAGGGTCTGGATCACCAAGAGACCCAGTACTTC.

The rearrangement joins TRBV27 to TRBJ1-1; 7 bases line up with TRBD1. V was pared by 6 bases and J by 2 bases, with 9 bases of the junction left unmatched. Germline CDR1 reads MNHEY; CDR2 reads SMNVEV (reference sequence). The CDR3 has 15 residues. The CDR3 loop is CASSQIRDRNTEAFF. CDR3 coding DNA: TGTGCCAGCAGCCAGATCCGGGACAGAAACACTGAAGCTTTCTTT.

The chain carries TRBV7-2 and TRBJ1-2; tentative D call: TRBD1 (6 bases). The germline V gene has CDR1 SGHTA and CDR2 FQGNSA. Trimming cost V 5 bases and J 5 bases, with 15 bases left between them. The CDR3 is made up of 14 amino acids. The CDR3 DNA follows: TGTGCCAGCAGCCCCAACCAGGGGTTATATGGCTACACCTTC. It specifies CASSPNQGLYGYTF. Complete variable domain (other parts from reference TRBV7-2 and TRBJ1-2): GAGVSQSPSNKVTEKGKDVELRCDPISGHTALYWYRQSLGQGLEFLIYFQGNSAPDKSGLPSDRFSAERTGGSVSTLTIQRTQQEDSAVYLCASSPNQGLYGYTFGSGTRLTVV.

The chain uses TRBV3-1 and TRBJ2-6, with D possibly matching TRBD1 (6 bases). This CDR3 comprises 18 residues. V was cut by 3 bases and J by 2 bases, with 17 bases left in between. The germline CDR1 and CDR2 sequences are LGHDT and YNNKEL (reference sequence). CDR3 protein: CASSQIIGGFPGANVLTF. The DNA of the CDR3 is TGTGCCAGCAGCCAGATAATAGGGGGTTTCCCTGGGGCCAACGTCCTGACTTTC.

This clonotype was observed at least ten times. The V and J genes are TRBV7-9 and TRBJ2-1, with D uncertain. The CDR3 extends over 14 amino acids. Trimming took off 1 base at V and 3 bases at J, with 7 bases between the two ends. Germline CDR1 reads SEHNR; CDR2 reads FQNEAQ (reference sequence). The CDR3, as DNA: TGTGCCAGCAGCTTAGTCTACGGCTACAATGAGCAGTTCTTC. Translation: CASSLVYGYNEQFF.

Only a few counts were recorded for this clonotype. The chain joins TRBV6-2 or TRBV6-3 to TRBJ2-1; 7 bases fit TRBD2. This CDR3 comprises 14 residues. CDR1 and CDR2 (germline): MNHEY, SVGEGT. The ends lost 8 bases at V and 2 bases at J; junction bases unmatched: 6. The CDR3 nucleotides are TGTGCCAGCTCCACCGGGACTACCTACAATGAGCAGTTCTTC. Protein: CASSTGTTYNEQFF.

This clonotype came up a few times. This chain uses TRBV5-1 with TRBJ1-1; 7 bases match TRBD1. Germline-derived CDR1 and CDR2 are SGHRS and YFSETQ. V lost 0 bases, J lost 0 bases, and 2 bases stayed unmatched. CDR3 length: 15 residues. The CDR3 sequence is CASSLEGAMNTEAFF. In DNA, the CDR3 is TGCGCCAGCAGCTTGGAGGGGGCAATGAACACTGAAGCTTTCTTT.

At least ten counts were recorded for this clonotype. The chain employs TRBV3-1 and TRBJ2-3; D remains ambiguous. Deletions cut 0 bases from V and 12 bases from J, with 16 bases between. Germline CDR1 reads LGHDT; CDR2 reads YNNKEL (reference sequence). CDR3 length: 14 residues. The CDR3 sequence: CASSQDGGVEAQYF. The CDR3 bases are TGTGCCAGCAGCCAAGATGGTGGGGTTGAGGCTCAGTATTTT.

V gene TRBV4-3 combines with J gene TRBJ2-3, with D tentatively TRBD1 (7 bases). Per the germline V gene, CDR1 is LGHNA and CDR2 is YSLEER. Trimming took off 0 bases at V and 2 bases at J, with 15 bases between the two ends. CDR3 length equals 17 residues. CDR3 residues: CASSQDRGTPFTDTQYF. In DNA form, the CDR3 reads TGCGCCAGCAGCCAAGACAGGGGGACTCCATTCACAGATACGCAGTATTTT.

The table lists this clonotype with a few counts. The CDR3 spells CSVEVRDRANYGYTF. The DNA for the CDR3 is TGCAGCGTTGAAGTACGGGACAGGGCAAACTATGGCTACACCTTC. The chain couples TRBV29-1 to TRBJ1-2; 9 nucleotides line up with TRBD1. This CDR3 is 15 amino acids long. Germline V gene sequence: CDR1 SQVTM, CDR2 ANQGSEA. Germline trimming cut 1 base from V and 2 bases from J; bases unmatched to any gene: 5.

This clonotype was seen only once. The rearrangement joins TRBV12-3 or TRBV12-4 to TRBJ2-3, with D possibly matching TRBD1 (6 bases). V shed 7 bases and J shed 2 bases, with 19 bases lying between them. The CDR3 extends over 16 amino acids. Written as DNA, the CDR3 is TGTGCCAGCATTCCCGAACAGGGACATTACACAGATACGCAGTATTTT. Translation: CASIPEQGHYTDTQYF.

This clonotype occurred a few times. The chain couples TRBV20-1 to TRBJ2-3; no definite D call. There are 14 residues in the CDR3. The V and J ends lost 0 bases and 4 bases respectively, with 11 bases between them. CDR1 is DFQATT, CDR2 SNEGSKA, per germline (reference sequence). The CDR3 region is CSARDREGADTQYF. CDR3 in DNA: TGCAGTGCTAGAGATCGTGAAGGCGCAGATACGCAGTATTTT.